The 25 T cell receptor beta chains listed next were all sequenced from one sample in a study of control samples from healthy donors and cancer patients. Libraries were prepared by immunoSEQ multiplex PCR; TCRdb keeps only in-frame clonotypes and omits some of them. The table records 20,000 to 30,000 clones, about 81% of them present only once. Sample: PBMCs. All receptors derive from a man in his 60s with colorectal cancer.

The rearrangement joins TRBV18 to TRBJ1-1, with no clear D. The germline CDR1 and CDR2 sequences are KGHSH and LQKENI. Trimming shortened V by 2 bases and J by 0 bases, and 7 bases separated the two germline ends. The CDR3 length is 14 residues. The CDR3 coding sequence is TGTGCCAGCTCACCATCTTTGCTGAACACTGAAGCTTTCTTT. This gives the protein CASSPSLLNTEAFF.

This clone is a singleton in its sample. The V call is TRBV18, the J call TRBJ1-4; D may be TRBD1 (6 bases). Germline assignment: CDR1 KGHSH and CDR2 LQKENI. The CDR3 has 15 residues. With 2 bases removed from V and 5 bases from J, the gap between germline ends came to 12 bases. The CDR3 DNA reads as TGTGCCAGCTCACCATCGGGGGGCGTGAATGAAAAACTGTTTTTT. Its translation is CASSPSGGVNEKLFF.

The gene calls are TRBV28 and TRBJ1-1; a possible D gene is TRBD1 (6 bases). Germline V lookup: CDR1 MDHEN, CDR2 SYDVKM. V gave up 4 bases and J gave up 4 bases, with 13 bases separating them. The CDR3 sequence is 14 residues long. CDR3 sequence reads: CASSSQGISTEAFF. CDR3 coding DNA: TGTGCCAGCAGTTCGCAGGGGATAAGCACTGAAGCTTTCTTT.

V is TRBV6-6 and J is TRBJ1-1, with unresolved D. V was cut by 7 bases and J by 1 base, with 10 bases left in between. CDR1 is MNHNY, CDR2 SVGAGI, per germline (reference sequence). This CDR3 region has 13 residues. CDR3 in DNA: TGTGCCAGCACGACGGACGGGAACACTGAAGCTTTCTTT. It codes for CASTTDGNTEAFF.

This rearrangement joins TRBV5-4 to TRBJ1-3; D possibly corresponds to TRBD1 (5 bases). The CDR3 runs to 15 residues. Germline CDR1 is SGHNT and CDR2 is YYREEE (reference sequence). V lost 4 bases, J lost 0 bases, and 11 bases lay in between. The CDR3 sequence is CASSTKTVSGNTIYF. DNA for the CDR3: TGTGCCAGCAGCACGAAGACAGTCTCTGGAAACACCATATATTTT.

The CDR3 DNA sequence: TGCGCCAGCAGCCCGGGAGAGATGGCTGAAGCTTTCTTT. Translation: CASSPGEMAEAFF. The rearrangement joins TRBV5-1 to TRBJ1-1; D not certain. Trimming pared 4 bases from V and 6 bases from J, leaving 13 bases between. The CDR3 has 13 residues. Germline CDR1 reads SGHRS; CDR2 reads YFSETQ.

V usage is TRBV28 and J usage is TRBJ1-1; 8 nucleotides agree with TRBD1. The CDR3 has 15 residues. CDR1 is MDHEN and CDR2 is SYDVKM in the germline V gene. V shed 3 bases, J shed 4 bases, and the junction held 7 bases outside the gene matches. For the CDR3, the DNA is TGTGCCAGCAGTTTCCTGACAGGGGCGGGCACTGAAGCTTTCTTT. Translation gives CASSFLTGAGTEAFF.

This rearrangement joins TRBV10-2 to TRBJ2-7, with TRBD1 as a possible D gene (6 bases). Trimming took 8 bases from V and 6 from J, leaving 17 bases between them. There are 13 residues in the CDR3. The V gene's germline CDR1 is WSHSY and CDR2 SAAADI. CDR3: CASATNRDREQYV. The DNA of the CDR3 is TGCGCCAGCGCGACAAACAGGGACCGCGAGCAGTACGTC.

This clone was found a few times. The chain links TRBV30 to TRBJ1-2, with D unclear. Per the germline V gene, CDR1 is GTSNPN and CDR2 is SVGIG (reference sequence). The length of the CDR3 is 12 residues. V lost 1 base, J lost 5 bases, and 8 bases lay in between. In nucleotides, the CDR3 is TGTGCCTGGAGTGCAGGACTGTATGGCTACACCTTC. Its protein is CAWSAGLYGYTF. Filled out from reference TRBV30 and TRBJ1-2, the complete variable domain reads SQTIHQWPATLVQPVGSPLSLECTVEGTSNPNLYWYRQAAGRGLQLLFYSVGIGQISSEVPQNLSASRPQDRQFILSSKKLLLSDSGFYLCAWSAGLYGYTFGSGTRLTVV.

V and J are TRBV7-2 and TRBJ2-1; no firm D call. The CDR3 consists of 11 residues. Trimming took off 3 bases at V and 9 bases at J, with 6 bases between the two ends. The V gene's germline CDR1 is SGHTA and CDR2 FQGNSA. CDR3 residues: CASSFWSEQFF. Written as DNA, the CDR3 is TGTGCCAGCAGCTTTTGGTCTGAGCAGTTCTTC.

This clone was detected only once. This chain links TRBV11-3 with TRBJ2-2; D ambiguous. CDR1 is SGHNT, CDR2 YENEEA, per germline. There are 13 residues in the CDR3. The V gene lost 1 base and the J gene lost 7 bases, with 7 bases spanning the gap. The CDR3 protein is CASSLGGDGELFF. The CDR3 DNA reads TGTGCCAGCAGCTTAGGTGGAGACGGGGAGCTGTTTTTT.

This clone appeared a few times. The rearrangement links TRBV18 to TRBJ2-4, with 11 positions matching TRBD1. Germline V gene lookup returns CDR1 KGHSH and CDR2 LQKENI. Trimming at V came to 3 bases and at J to 0 bases, leaving 7 bases not matched to a gene. The CDR3 is made up of 18 amino acids. The CDR3 protein is CASSPRTGGDLAKNIQYF. The DNA for the CDR3 is TGTGCCAGCTCACCGAGGACAGGGGGCGATTTAGCCAAAAACATTCAGTACTTC.

A few counts support this clone. The chain joins TRBV15 to TRBJ2-2; no clear D gene. Per the germline V gene, CDR1 is LNHNV and CDR2 is YYDKDF (reference sequence). The CDR3 covers 14 residues. The V gene lost 1 base and the J gene lost 1 base, with 4 bases spanning the gap. CDR3 bases: TGTGCCACCAGCAGAGGACTGAACACCGGGGAGCTGTTTTTT. Its protein is CATSRGLNTGELFF.

The rearrangement links TRBV27 to TRBJ2-2; 8 nucleotides agree with TRBD1. This CDR3 has 15 amino acids. Germline CDR1 reads MNHEY; CDR2 reads SMNVEV (reference sequence). Trimming removed 6 bases from V and 8 bases from J; junction bases left unmatched: 11. CDR3 coding DNA: TGTGCCAGCAGCCTGGGACAGGTCCAGGGTGGGGAGCTGTTTTTT. Protein product: CASSLGQVQGGELFF.

This clone was observed a few times. The V and J genes are TRBV5-1 and TRBJ1-6, with a weak D call TRBD1 (6 bases). The germline V gene has CDR1 SGHRS and CDR2 YFSETQ. This CDR3 region has 16 residues. The ends were cut back, 3 bases at V and 5 bases at J, with 15 bases in the middle. CDR3 amino acids: CASSWGAGSNNSPLHF. The CDR3 coding sequence is TGCGCCAGCAGCTGGGGGGCAGGGAGTAATAATTCACCCCTCCACTTT.

V gene TRBV27 combines with J gene TRBJ1-1; D call uncertain. V shed 0 bases and J shed 2 bases, with 13 bases lying between them. Germline lookup yields CDR1 MNHEY and CDR2 SMNVEV (reference sequence). CDR3 length: 16 amino acids. CDR3: CASSLSSGRRNTEAFF. The CDR3 DNA reads TGTGCCAGCAGTTTATCCTCCGGACGGAGAAACACTGAAGCTTTCTTT.

The V and J genes are TRBV29-1 and TRBJ2-3, with D tentatively TRBD1 (5 bases). V was pared by 5 bases and J by 2 bases, with 8 bases between. The CDR3 has 12 amino acids. The germline CDR1 and CDR2 sequences are SQVTM and ANQGSEA. The CDR3 is CSVSRVTDTQYF. Written as DNA, the CDR3 is TGCAGCGTTAGCAGGGTCACAGATACGCAGTATTTT.

The rearrangement links TRBV7-9 to TRBJ1-1; perhaps TRBD1 as D (6 bases). Germline lookup yields CDR1 SEHNR and CDR2 FQNEAQ (reference sequence). CDR3 size: 18 residues. V lost 3 bases and J lost 1, with 21 bases in between. CDR3 nucleotide sequence: TGTGCCAGCAGCTTCTGGACCGCAACCCGGGACAAGAACACTGAAGCTTTCTTT. Its protein product is CASSFWTATRDKNTEAFF.

The chain carries TRBV7-9 and TRBJ2-7, with 9 bases matching TRBD1. The CDR3 is made up of 13 amino acids. Germline loops: CDR1 SEHNR, CDR2 FQNEAQ (reference sequence). Trimming took 3 bases from V and 5 from J; bases not matched to a gene: 2. The CDR3 bases are TGTGCCAGCAGCTTTCGACAGGGGGACGAGCAGTACTTC. Translated, it gives CASSFRQGDEQYF.

By sample fraction, this clone is medium-sized. The chain couples TRBV7-8 to TRBJ2-2; weak D call: TRBD2 (7 bases). The CDR3 sequence is 16 residues long. From germline, CDR1 is SGHVS and CDR2 FQNEAQ. V was cut by 4 bases and J by 5 bases, with 17 bases left in between. The CDR3 reads CASSYPGGGGTGELFF. The CDR3 DNA reads TGTGCCAGCAGCTACCCCGGCGGGGGCGGAACCGGGGAGCTGTTTTTT.

V is TRBV6-4 and J is TRBJ2-7; 8 bases are shared with TRBD2. The CDR3 spans 14 residues. Germline V gene lookup returns CDR1 MRHNA and CDR2 SNTAGT. Losses at the gene ends were 5 bases for V and 2 bases for J; bases not matched to a gene: 5. CDR3 in DNA: TGTGCCAGCAGTCCACGTAGCGGGGCCTACGAGCAGTACGTC. Amino acids: CASSPRSGAYEQYV.

This chain's CDR3 is CASSFSGESTEAFF. CDR3 nucleotides: TGCGCCAGCAGCTTCTCAGGGGAATCCACTGAAGCTTTCTTT. The gene calls are TRBV5-1 and TRBJ1-1; weak D call: TRBD1 (6 bases). The V gene lost 2 bases and the J gene lost 4 bases, with 12 bases spanning the gap. Germline CDR1 is SGHRS and CDR2 is YFSETQ. This CDR3 comprises 14 residues.

This rearrangement joins TRBV18 to TRBJ1-2; the D is unclear. Trimming cost V 4 bases and J 7 bases, with 10 bases left between them. CDR1 is KGHSH and CDR2 is LQKENI in the germline V gene. The CDR3 spans 12 residues. For the CDR3, the DNA is TGTGCCAGCTCACTTAATGAGGGTGGCTACACCTTC. As protein: CASSLNEGGYTF.

The chain joins TRBV6-6 to TRBJ2-3, with D uncertain. V gave up 6 bases and J gave up 3 bases, with 13 bases separating them. The germline V gene encodes CDR1 MNHNY and CDR2 SVGAGI (reference sequence). The CDR3 has 14 amino acids. This CDR3 reads CASSPNLGTDTQYF. The CDR3 region has the DNA TGTGCCAGCAGCCCCAATCTCGGAACAGATACGCAGTATTTT.

The chain employs TRBV6-5 and TRBJ2-7, with TRBD1 identical over 8 bases. Trimming cost V 4 bases and J 4 bases; bases outside gene matches: 6. This CDR3 comprises 14 residues. CDR1 is MNHEY, CDR2 SVGAGI, per germline. The CDR3 reads CASSSQGAEYEQYV. DNA of the CDR3: TGTGCCAGCAGTTCCCAGGGGGCTGAATACGAGCAGTACGTC.